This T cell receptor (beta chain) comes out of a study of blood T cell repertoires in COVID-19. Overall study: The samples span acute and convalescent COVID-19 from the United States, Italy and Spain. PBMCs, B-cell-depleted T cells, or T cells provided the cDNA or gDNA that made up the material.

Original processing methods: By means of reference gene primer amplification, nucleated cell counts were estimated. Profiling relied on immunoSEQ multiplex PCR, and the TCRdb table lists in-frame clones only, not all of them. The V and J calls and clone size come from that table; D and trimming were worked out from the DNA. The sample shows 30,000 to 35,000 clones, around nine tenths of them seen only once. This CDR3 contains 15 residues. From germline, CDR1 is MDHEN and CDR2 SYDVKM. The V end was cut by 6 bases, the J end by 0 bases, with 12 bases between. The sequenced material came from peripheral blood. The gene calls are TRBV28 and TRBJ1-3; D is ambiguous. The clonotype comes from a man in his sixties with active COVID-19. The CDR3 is CASSPLPSSGNTIYF. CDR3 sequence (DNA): TGTGCCAGCAGCCCCCTGCCTAGCTCTGGAAACACCATATATTTT.